The sequence of this T cell receptor beta chain was determined in a study of beta chain features in type 1 diabetes. All of the isolated RNA was reverse transcribed, so expressed TCRB transcripts were sequenced. TCRdb's table, derived via immunoSEQ multiplex PCR, lists solely in-frame clones and lacks some. The table records 350,000 to 400,000 clones, around 13% of them present only once. Looked up from germline, CDR1 is SGHTA and CDR2 is FQGNSA. Trimming shortened V by 5 bases and J by 6 bases, and 14 bases separated the two germline ends. The CDR3 spans 14 residues. Findings and caveats of the study: People with Type 1 diabetes carried modestly yet significantly shorter TCRB CDR3s in all four CD4+ subsets. Any role of HLA type in TCRB rearrangement remained unresolved here.

This clone was picked up a small number of times. Its antigen is still unknown. The sequenced material came from naive CD4+ T cells from blood. This sequence originates from a woman in her late teens or twenties with type 1 diabetes. The V call is TRBV7-2, the J call TRBJ2-1; D is perhaps TRBD2 (6 bases). Here the CDR3 DNA reads TGTGCCAGCAGCCTCGGGAGCCCGGGCAATGAGCAGTTCTTC. Translating it yields CASSLGSPGNEQFF.